The 15 T cell receptor beta chains presented below share a single source sample, sequenced in a study of cytomegalovirus exposure and HLA in healthy donors. Amplification used 60 Vbeta primers and 13 Jbeta primers. Produced via immunoSEQ multiplex PCR; TCRdb's table is partial and in-frame only. The repertoire has 90,000 to 150,000 clones, 75% to 90% of them found once; the top ten carry 0.24%. Material for sequencing was PBMCs. The receptor source for this set is a man aged 45-65 years in good health and CMV-seronegative.

The chain recombines TRBV27 with TRBJ2-1; 7 bases line up with TRBD1. Germline trimming cut 7 bases from V and 0 bases from J; bases unmatched to any gene: 3. Germline lookup yields CDR1 MNHEY and CDR2 SMNVEV (reference sequence). This CDR3 has 14 residues. CDR3 sequence (DNA): TGTGCCAGCAAGGGGGCGAGCTCCTACAATGAGCAGTTCTTC. Amino acid sequence: CASKGASSYNEQFF.

This chain joins TRBV19 and TRBJ1-6; the D is unclear. Trimming shortened V by 6 bases and J by 7 bases, and 13 bases separated the two germline ends. Germline V gene sequence: CDR1 LNHDA, CDR2 SQIVND (reference sequence). The CDR3 is 14 amino acids. The CDR3 nucleotides are TGTGCCAGTAGCAGACAAGGGAGCAATTCACCCCTCCACTTT. It is translated as CASSRQGSNSPLHF.

This chain uses TRBV19 with TRBJ2-7; TRBD2 matches 11 bases. V dropped 7 bases and J dropped 2; count of bases not matched to a gene: 4. The V gene's germline CDR1 is LNHDA and CDR2 SQIVND (reference sequence). CDR3 length equals 14 residues. CDR3 DNA sequence: TGTGCCAGTACCCTAGCGGGAGGCCCCTACGAGCAGTACTTC. Protein product: CASTLAGGPYEQYF. The full variable domain, rest sourced from reference TRBV19 and TRBJ2-7, is DGGITQSPKYLFRKEGQNVTLSCEQNLNHDAMYWYRQDPGQGLRLIYYSQIVNDFQKGDIAEGYSVSREKKESFPLTVTSAQKNPTAFYLCASTLAGGPYEQYFGPGTRLTVT.

V gene TRBV7-9 combines with J gene TRBJ2-3; TRBD1 aligns across 9 bases. Germline-derived CDR1 and CDR2 are SEHNR and FQNEAQ (reference sequence). This CDR3 is 15 amino acids long. V was clipped by 4 bases and J by 3 bases; unmatched bases: 5. CDR3 coding DNA: TGTGCCAGCAGCTCGACAGGGGGTTGGACAGATACGCAGTATTTT. The encoded protein is CASSSTGGWTDTQYF. The full variable domain, with the rest looked up from reference TRBV7-9 and TRBJ2-3, is DTGVSQNPRHKITKRGQNVTFRCDPISEHNRLYWYRQTLGQGPEFLTYFQNEAQLEKSRLLSDRFSAERPKGSFSTLEIQRTEQGDSAMYLCASSSTGGWTDTQYFGPGTRLTVL.

The V and J genes are TRBV19 and TRBJ2-1, with 9 bases matching TRBD2. The CDR3 is 13 amino acids. Per the germline V gene, CDR1 is LNHDA and CDR2 is SQIVND (reference sequence). Trimming cost V 5 bases and J 7 bases; bases outside gene matches: 3. The CDR3 sequence: CASSVTSGNEQFF. CDR3 nucleotides: TGTGCCAGTAGTGTTACTAGCGGGAATGAGCAGTTCTTC.

This clone was recorded a few times. Written as DNA, the CDR3 is TGTGCCAGTATGTTGGGACAGAGCTACGAGCAGTACTTC. As protein: CASMLGQSYEQYF. The rearrangement joins TRBV19 to TRBJ2-7, with 7 bases lining up with TRBD1. The CDR3 loop spans 13 amino acids. Germline values: CDR1 LNHDA, CDR2 SQIVND (reference sequence). V dropped 7 bases and J dropped 3; count of bases not matched to a gene: 6.

The chain couples TRBV16 to TRBJ2-7; a possible D gene is TRBD1 (6 bases). The germline V gene encodes CDR1 KGHSY and CDR2 FQNENV. V was clipped by 3 bases and J by 1 base, with 16 bases between them. CDR3 length: 16 amino acids. CDR3 nucleotides: TGTGCCAGCAGCCATTGTCCCGCAGGGGCTTCCTACGAGCAGTACTTC. Protein product: CASSHCPAGASYEQYF.

V gene TRBV7-2 combines with J gene TRBJ2-2; perhaps TRBD2 as D (5 bases). CDR1 is SGHTA and CDR2 is FQGNSA in the germline V gene. This CDR3 region has 18 residues. V shed 1 base and J shed 0 bases, with 15 bases lying between them. Written as DNA, the CDR3 is TGTGCCAGCAGCTTAGAGTTCCTAGCCGTTTCGAACACCGGGGAGCTGTTTTTT. It encodes CASSLEFLAVSNTGELFF.

The CDR3 DNA sequence: TGCAGCGTTGTTGGCTCTAGCGGATACAATGAGCAGTTCTTC. Translating gives CSVVGSSGYNEQFF. The chain is built from TRBV29-1 and TRBJ2-1; 7 positions agree with TRBD2. This CDR3 has 14 residues. Trimming removed 4 bases from V and 4 bases from J; junction bases left unmatched: 7. Germline V CDR1 and CDR2: SQVTM, ANQGSEA.

The chain employs TRBV29-1 and TRBJ1-2; 10 bases fit TRBD1. J was trimmed by 6 bases and V by 7 bases; bases with no gene match: 5. Germline V gives CDR1 SQVTM, CDR2 ANQGSEA. The CDR3 has 12 amino acids. The chain's CDR3 is CSEFGTGDGYTF. The CDR3 nucleotides read TGCAGCGAATTCGGGACAGGGGATGGCTACACCTTC.

The chain uses TRBV11-2 and TRBJ2-7; maybe TRBD2 (5 bases). V gave up 0 bases and J gave up 3 bases, with 12 bases separating them. Germline V gene data show CDR1 as SGHAT and CDR2 as FQNNGV. The CDR3 consists of 15 residues. The CDR3 nucleotides are TGTGCCAGCAGCTTAGAACTAGGGCAAGGCTACGAGCAGTACTTC. This translates into CASSLELGQGYEQYF.

This chain links TRBV7-2 with TRBJ2-1, with 11 nucleotides matching TRBD2. V trimming: 4 bases; J trimming: 11 bases; junction bases outside the gene matches: 7. Germline V gives CDR1 SGHTA, CDR2 FQGNSA. The CDR3 is 14 residues long. The CDR3 here is CASSSETSGIQQFF. The CDR3 coding sequence is TGTGCCAGCAGCTCCGAGACTAGCGGGATACAGCAGTTCTTC.

CDR3 residues: CATSRTSRDNSPLHF. DNA for the CDR3: TGTGCCACCAGCAGAACGTCGAGGGATAATTCACCCCTCCACTTT. The genes are TRBV15 and TRBJ1-6; no clear D. Germline CDR1 is LNHNV and CDR2 is YYDKDF (reference sequence). V lost 2 bases and J lost 5, with 10 bases in between. The CDR3 totals 15 residues.

The rearrangement joins TRBV19 to TRBJ2-3; 11 nucleotides match TRBD1. From germline, CDR1 is LNHDA and CDR2 SQIVND (reference sequence). CDR3 length equals 16 residues. Trimming took 6 bases from V and 6 from J; bases not matched to a gene: 11. The CDR3 DNA is TGTGCCAGTAGCCTCGGGACAGGGGGACGAAGGGATACGCAGTATTTT. Translating gives CASSLGTGGRRDTQYF. Variable domain in full (rest from reference TRBV19 and TRBJ2-3): DGGITQSPKYLFRKEGQNVTLSCEQNLNHDAMYWYRQDPGQGLRLIYYSQIVNDFQKGDIAEGYSVSREKKESFPLTVTSAQKNPTAFYLCASSLGTGGRRDTQYFGPGTRLTVL.

The rearrangement links TRBV29-1 to TRBJ2-3; 9 bases map to TRBD2. With V trimmed by 7 bases and J by 0 bases, 8 bases remained unmatched. Germline CDR1 and CDR2: SQVTM and ANQGSEA. The CDR3 runs to 15 residues. The CDR3 sequence is CSGDLAGSSTDTQYF. The CDR3 DNA sequence: TGCAGCGGGGACCTAGCGGGATCCAGCACAGATACGCAGTATTTT.